A single sample is the source of the 25 T cell receptor beta chains below, sequenced in a study of blood T cell repertoires in COVID-19. The assay was immunoSEQ multiplex PCR, and TCRdb's table has in-frame clones only and misses some. The profile shows approximately 160,000 clones, 70% to 85% of them singletons. Sequenced sample: peripheral blood. All receptors come from a man aged 55 to 70 who had recovered from COVID-19.

V and J are TRBV5-1 and TRBJ1-1; 9 positions agree with TRBD1. The CDR3 loop spans 14 amino acids. Trimming at V came to 4 bases and at J to 7 bases, leaving 8 bases not matched to a gene. Looked up from germline, CDR1 is SGHRS and CDR2 is YFSETQ. CDR3 region: CASSRGQGASEAFF. For the CDR3, the DNA is TGCGCCAGCAGCCGGGGACAGGGTGCCAGTGAAGCTTTCTTT.

A single count supports this clone. The chain combines TRBV24-1 with TRBJ2-1; possible D gene TRBD1, 5 bases. CDR1 is KGHDR and CDR2 is SFDVKD in the germline V gene. The CDR3 runs to 17 residues. Between the trimmed V and J ends, which lost 1 base and 3 bases, there was a span of 15 bases. CDR3 region: CATSDFSLAGCYNEQFF. CDR3 bases: TGTGCCACCAGTGATTTCAGTCTGGCAGGGTGCTACAATGAGCAGTTCTTC.

In its sample, this clone was seen once. This chain uses TRBV5-1 with TRBJ1-3; D is undetermined. The germline CDR1 and CDR2 sequences are SGHRS and YFSETQ. Between the trimmed V and J ends, which lost 4 bases and 3 bases, there was a span of 17 bases. This CDR3 is built from 16 residues. CDR3 coding DNA: TGCGCCAGCAGCCTAGATAGTGGGTCCCTTGGAAACACCATATATTTT. Residues: CASSLDSGSLGNTIYF.

The J gene is TRBJ2-3, the V gene TRBV5-1; 7 bases match TRBD2. From germline, CDR1 is SGHRS and CDR2 YFSETQ. The CDR3 is made up of 14 amino acids. The V and J ends lost 5 bases and 0 bases, in that order; junction bases with no gene match: 3. CDR3 nucleotides: TGCGCCAGCAGTAAAGCGGGGAGCACAGATACGCAGTATTTT. This codes for CASSKAGSTDTQYF.

V gene TRBV12-5 combines with J gene TRBJ2-7, with TRBD2 matching over 11 bases. The V gene end was trimmed by 0 bases and the J gene end by 2 bases; junction bases not matched to a gene: 0. The germline V gene has CDR1 LGHNT and CDR2 FRNRAP. There are 15 residues in the CDR3. CDR3 coding DNA: TGTGCTAGTGGTTTGGTACTAGCGGGGGCCTACGAGCAGTACTTC. Its protein is CASGLVLAGAYEQYF.

The chain employs TRBV19 and TRBJ1-1, with D uncertain. Germline V gives CDR1 LNHDA, CDR2 SQIVND (reference sequence). There are 13 residues in the CDR3. Trimming shortened V by 6 bases and J by 0 bases, and 8 bases separated the two germline ends. DNA of the CDR3: TGTGCCAGTAGCCAGAATTTGAACACTGAAGCTTTCTTT. Translating it yields CASSQNLNTEAFF.

The chain is built from TRBV10-3 and TRBJ2-3; the match to TRBD2 covers 11 bases. This CDR3 region has 16 residues. CDR1 is ENHRY, CDR2 SYGVKD, per germline. The ends lost 4 bases at V and 7 bases at J; junction bases unmatched: 10. The CDR3 region is CAISASSGGLANTQYF. Written as DNA, the CDR3 is TGTGCCATCAGTGCTTCTAGCGGGGGGTTGGCAAATACGCAGTATTTT.

The CDR3 DNA follows: TGCAGCGTCGGCTCTCGGGGGGAAAGCGAGACCCAGTACTTC. This codes for CSVGSRGESETQYF. The gene calls are TRBV29-1 and TRBJ2-5; 7 bases map to TRBD2. The CDR3 runs to 14 residues. Germline V gives CDR1 SQVTM, CDR2 ANQGSEA. V was clipped by 6 bases and J by 5 bases; unmatched bases: 12.

The V gene is TRBV30, the J gene TRBJ1-6, with no clear D. This CDR3 is built from 13 residues. CDR1 GTSNPN and CDR2 SVGIG come from the germline V gene (reference sequence). Trimming removed 3 bases from V and 9 bases from J, with 12 bases in between. DNA for the CDR3: TGTGCCTGGAGGAGGGCATGGGGTTCACCCCTCCACTTT. Protein product: CAWRRAWGSPLHF.

This clone appeared once. The chain has TRBV12-3 or TRBV12-4 and TRBJ2-7, with D perhaps matching TRBD1 (5 bases). The CDR3 is made up of 12 amino acids. Trimming stripped 4 bases from V and 6 bases from J, with 10 bases between. The CDR3 spells CASSSQQGEQYF. In DNA form, the CDR3 reads TGTGCCAGCAGTTCCCAGCAGGGCGAGCAGTACTTC.

The chain joins TRBV4-1 to TRBJ2-5, with 9 bases fitting TRBD2. Germline V gives CDR1 MGHRA, CDR2 YSYEKL. Trimming took 1 base from V and 4 from J; bases not matched to a gene: 7. The CDR3 covers 16 residues. In nucleotides, the CDR3 is TGCGCCAGCAGCCAAGGCTGGGGACTAGCCGGAGAGACCCAGTACTTC. It yields the protein CASSQGWGLAGETQYF.

V gene TRBV6-5 combines with J gene TRBJ2-7; 11 bases are a match to TRBD1. In germline, CDR1 is MNHEY, CDR2 SVGAGI. The CDR3 consists of 15 residues. The J segment lost 1 base and the V segment lost 6 bases, leaving 5 bases of the junction unmatched. The CDR3 spells CASRKGTGGSYEQYF. DNA for the CDR3: TGTGCCAGCAGGAAGGGGACAGGGGGGTCCTACGAGCAGTACTTC.

This clone has more than one count but fewer than ten. The J gene is TRBJ2-1, the V gene TRBV27, with 10 bases identical to TRBD1. The CDR3 extends over 16 amino acids. From germline, CDR1 is MNHEY and CDR2 SMNVEV (reference sequence). V dropped 7 bases and J dropped 5; count of bases not matched to a gene: 11. The CDR3 region is CASNKLGQGGNNEQFF. The CDR3 nucleotides read TGTGCCAGCAACAAGTTAGGACAGGGGGGTAACAATGAGCAGTTCTTC.

In its sample, this clone was seen a few times. This sequence joins TRBV5-1 and TRBJ2-7; possibly TRBD2 for D (5 bases). Looked up from germline, CDR1 is SGHRS and CDR2 is YFSETQ. The length of the CDR3 is 13 residues. Trimming pared 3 bases from V and 5 bases from J, leaving 12 bases between. The DNA for the CDR3 is TGCGCCAGCAGCTGGCGGCTCGGGGACGAGCAGTACTTC. As protein: CASSWRLGDEQYF. The full variable domain, rest sourced from reference TRBV5-1 and TRBJ2-7, is KAGVTQTPRYLIKTRGQQVTLSCSPISGHRSVSWYQQTPGQGLQFLFEYFSETQRNKGNFPGRFSGRQFSNSRSEMNVSTLELGDSALYLCASSWRLGDEQYFGPGTRLTVT.

This rearrangement joins TRBV12-3 or TRBV12-4 to TRBJ2-1; D unresolved. This CDR3 region has 11 residues. V was trimmed by 7 bases and J by 6 bases, leaving 7 bases between them. The CDR3 protein is CASKSVNEQFF. Here the CDR3 DNA reads TGTGCCAGCAAGTCAGTCAATGAGCAGTTCTTC.

The rearrangement links TRBV7-3 to TRBJ1-4, with unresolved D. Trimming shortened V by 0 bases and J by 7 bases, and 15 bases separated the two germline ends. Germline lookup yields CDR1 SGHTA and CDR2 FQGTGA. This CDR3 has 16 amino acids. CDR3 residues: CASSLTPAGSGEKLFF. The CDR3 DNA is TGTGCCAGCAGCTTAACGCCGGCGGGTTCTGGTGAAAAACTGTTTTTT.

The chain uses TRBV27 and TRBJ2-3; 7 positions match TRBD1. This CDR3 is built from 15 residues. Trimming took 6 bases from V and 2 from J; bases not matched to a gene: 8. The germline CDR1 and CDR2 sequences are MNHEY and SMNVEV (reference sequence). CDR3 DNA sequence: TGTGCCAGCAGCACCCGGGACAGCGACACAGATACGCAGTATTTT. Its translation is CASSTRDSDTDTQYF.

This clone was found once. The CDR3 reads CASSLASLPNTEAFF. CDR3 nucleotide sequence: TGTGCCAGCAGCTTGGCCAGTCTTCCTAACACTGAAGCTTTCTTT. This sequence joins TRBV5-4 and TRBJ1-1; no clear D gene. Germline values: CDR1 SGHNT, CDR2 YYREEE (reference sequence). The V and J ends lost 0 bases and 2 bases respectively, with 11 bases between them. CDR3 length: 15 amino acids.

The genes are TRBV12-3 or TRBV12-4 and TRBJ1-1; D is ambiguous. Between the trimmed V and J ends, which lost 5 bases and 6 bases, there was a span of 10 bases. CDR3 length equals 12 residues. This CDR3 reads CASSPSSPEAFF. DNA of the CDR3: TGTGCCAGCAGTCCGTCTAGTCCTGAAGCTTTCTTT.

This clone occurred once. DNA of the CDR3: TGTGCCAGCTCACCACCTTCACAAAGCTACGAGCAGTACTTC. Amino acids: CASSPPSQSYEQYF. The chain is built from TRBV18 and TRBJ2-7, with D hard to call. Trimming pared 0 bases from V and 3 bases from J, leaving 9 bases between. The CDR3 is 14 residues long. Per the germline V gene, CDR1 is KGHSH and CDR2 is LQKENI. Complete variable domain (other parts from reference TRBV18 and TRBJ2-7): NAGVMQNPRHLVRRRGQEARLRCSPMKGHSHVYWYRQLPEEGLKFMVYLQKENIIDESGMPKERFSAEFPKEGPSILRIQQVVRGDSAAYFCASSPPSQSYEQYFGPGTRLTVT.

The CDR3 DNA follows: TGTGCCAGCAGCTTCAAGACTAGCGGGAGATTAGATACGCAGTATTTT. Protein: CASSFKTSGRLDTQYF. The chain recombines TRBV7-2 with TRBJ2-3, with 12 bases aligning to TRBD2. With 3 bases clipped from V and 5 bases from J, the junction kept 6 bases outside the gene matches. Germline CDR1 is SGHTA and CDR2 is FQGNSA. The CDR3 is made up of 16 amino acids.

The genes are TRBV7-2 and TRBJ1-1; 10 nucleotides match TRBD1. The length of the CDR3 is 15 residues. Germline assignment: CDR1 SGHTA and CDR2 FQGNSA. The junction had 7 bases not matched to a gene; V was cut back by 5 bases and J by 4 bases. In DNA form, the CDR3 reads TGTGCCAGCAGCCCTAGGACAGGGGGTAGCACTGAAGCTTTCTTT. It codes for CASSPRTGGSTEAFF.

This clone occurred a few times. The CDR3, as DNA: TGTGCCAGCAACCCTCAGGGAGGGTACACTGAAGCTTTCTTT. It specifies CASNPQGGYTEAFF. The chain combines TRBV6-5 with TRBJ1-1; the D gene is possibly TRBD1 (5 bases). V dropped 7 bases and J dropped 3 bases, with 15 bases sitting between them. In germline, CDR1 is MNHEY, CDR2 SVGAGI. CDR3 length: 14 amino acids.

The chain combines TRBV11-1 with TRBJ2-3, with 9 bases aligning to TRBD2. J was trimmed by 3 bases and V by 0 bases; bases with no gene match: 10. The CDR3 length is 18 residues. Germline assignment: CDR1 SGHAT and CDR2 FQDESV (reference sequence). CDR3 sequence (DNA): TGTGCCAGCAGCTTAGCGGGGGAGCGGGGGGCCGGGACAGATACGCAGTATTTT. Translated, it gives CASSLAGERGAGTDTQYF.

The V gene is TRBV10-1, the J gene TRBJ2-5; 10 bases line up with TRBD2. J lost 3 bases, V lost 0 bases, and 4 bases had no gene match. CDR1 and CDR2 from the germline V gene are WNHNN and SYGVQD (reference sequence). This CDR3 has 16 residues. The CDR3 nucleotides are TGCGCCAGCAGTGAGTCCCTAGCGGGGGCCGAAGAGACCCAGTACTTC. Encoded protein: CASSESLAGAEETQYF.